The 29 T cell receptor beta chains presented below share a single source sample, sequenced in a study of cytotoxic CD8 clonotypes in ibrutinib-treated CLL. This table comes from immunoSEQ multiplex PCR, and its TCRdb copy is limited to in-frame clones, with some not included. The sample lists around 77,000 clones, 80% seen once, with around 7.6% in the top ten. This specimen was PBMCs, taken at disease progression, from a patient treated with ibrutinib. The receptor set was obtained from a human donor with chronic lymphocytic leukemia.

CDR3 coding DNA: TGTGCCAGCCAAACATGGGACAGAGCGAACACCGGGGAGCTGTTTTTT. It encodes CASQTWDRANTGELFF. The chain links TRBV27 to TRBJ2-2; TRBD1 matches 7 bases. Germline lookup yields CDR1 MNHEY and CDR2 SMNVEV (reference sequence). Trimming cost V 8 bases and J 0 bases; bases outside gene matches: 9. The CDR3 sequence is 16 residues long.

The chain employs TRBV5-1 and TRBJ1-4; D not certain. V lost 3 bases, J lost 6 bases, and 12 bases lay in between. This CDR3 region has 14 residues. Germline CDR1 and CDR2: SGHRS and YFSETQ. Here the CDR3 DNA reads TGCGCCAGCAGCTCAGACACCGTCGATGAAAAACTGTTTTTT. As protein: CASSSDTVDEKLFF.

The chain links TRBV29-1 to TRBJ2-2; D is ambiguous. Trimming took 4 bases from V and 3 from J, leaving 6 bases between them. Germline CDR1 is SQVTM and CDR2 is ANQGSEA. The CDR3 runs to 12 residues. For the CDR3, the DNA is TGCAGCGTTGTGCCTTACACCGGGGAGCTGTTTTTT. This encodes CSVVPYTGELFF.

The chain couples TRBV9 to TRBJ1-1; D perhaps matches TRBD1 (5 bases). The CDR3 consists of 15 residues. CDR1 is SGDLS, CDR2 YYNGEE, per germline. Trimming shortened V by 0 bases and J by 4 bases, and 13 bases separated the two germline ends. Here the CDR3 DNA reads TGTGCCAGCAGCGTAGTAGCAGGAGGGACCACTGAAGCTTTCTTT. Translating gives CASSVVAGGTTEAFF.

The chain has TRBV18 and TRBJ2-3, with a possible D match to TRBD2 (5 bases). CDR3 size: 15 residues. V lost 2 bases and J lost 5, with 14 bases in between. Germline loops: CDR1 KGHSH, CDR2 LQKENI. The CDR3 reads CASSPSASRGDTQYF. The CDR3 DNA reads TGTGCCAGCTCACCATCTGCAAGCCGGGGAGATACGCAGTATTTT.

The rearrangement uses TRBV28 and TRBJ1-1; D is undetermined. V was clipped by 3 bases and J by 3 bases, with 17 bases between them. CDR3 size: 16 residues. Germline CDR1 MDHEN, CDR2 SYDVKM. The CDR3 here is CASSFRRASSHTEAFF. For the CDR3, the DNA is TGTGCCAGCAGTTTCCGTCGGGCCAGTTCACACACTGAAGCTTTCTTT.

CDR3 DNA: TGTGCCAGCAGCGCAGCGAGTCCCCGGGCACAAGAGACCCAGTACTTC. This translates into CASSAASPRAQETQYF. V usage is TRBV9 and J usage is TRBJ2-5; D is unclear. V was pared by 3 bases and J by 2 bases, with 17 bases between. Per the germline V gene, CDR1 is SGDLS and CDR2 is YYNGEE. This CDR3 region has 16 residues. Full variable domain (remainder filled in from reference TRBV9 and TRBJ2-5): DSGVTQTPKHLITATGQRVTLRCSPRSGDLSVYWYQQSLDQGLQFLIQYYNGEERAKGNILERFSAQQFPDLHSELNLSSLELGDSALYFCASSAASPRAQETQYFGPGTRLLVL.

The chain employs TRBV5-8 and TRBJ1-4, with D possibly TRBD1 on 6 matching bases. CDR1 is SGHTS and CDR2 is YDEGEE in the germline V gene. The length of the CDR3 is 15 residues. Trimming shortened V by 4 bases and J by 3 bases, and 13 bases separated the two germline ends. The CDR3 region has the DNA TGTGCCAGCAGCACAGGGAATCGGGCTAATGAAAAACTGTTTTTT. Protein: CASSTGNRANEKLFF.

The rearrangement uses TRBV6-4 and TRBJ2-6; D remains unclear. Germline-derived CDR1 and CDR2 are MRHNA and SNTAGT. Trimming took off 2 bases at V and 1 base at J, with 6 bases between the two ends. The CDR3 extends over 15 amino acids. The CDR3 DNA follows: TGTGCCAGCAGTGACCGGGTTTCTGGGGCCAACGTCCTGACTTTC. Its protein product is CASSDRVSGANVLTF.

V gene TRBV27 combines with J gene TRBJ1-3; D unclear. Germline-derived CDR1 and CDR2 are MNHEY and SMNVEV (reference sequence). V lost 2 bases to trimming and J lost 4 bases, with 12 bases between them. This CDR3 is built from 15 residues. CDR3 in DNA: TGTGCCAGCAGTTTAACCAGTCATTCGGGAAACACCATATATTTT. It codes for CASSLTSHSGNTIYF.

The chain carries TRBV30 and TRBJ1-3, with D unresolved. The ends were cut back, 4 bases at V and 8 bases at J, with 15 bases in the middle. Germline assignment: CDR1 GTSNPN and CDR2 SVGIG (reference sequence). CDR3 length: 13 amino acids. CDR3 DNA sequence: TGTGCCTGGATAGGTCTACTTACGGACACCATATATTTT. This sequence encodes CAWIGLLTDTIYF.

The chain carries TRBV5-1 and TRBJ2-1, with D maybe TRBD2 (6 bases). Between the trimmed V and J ends, which lost 4 bases and 5 bases, there was a span of 13 bases. CDR1 is SGHRS, CDR2 YFSETQ, per germline. The CDR3 has 14 amino acids. Written as DNA, the CDR3 is TGCGCCAGCAGCGGGGGAGGAGGTAACAATGAGCAGTTCTTC. The encoded protein is CASSGGGGNNEQFF.

J is TRBJ1-5 and V is TRBV18; a possible D gene is TRBD1 (5 bases). CDR3 length: 13 amino acids. V was shortened by 6 bases and J by 9 bases, with 15 bases between the two germline ends. Germline V gives CDR1 KGHSH, CDR2 LQKENI. Written as DNA, the CDR3 is TGTGCCAGCTCGATGGGACCGCGAAGGCCCCAGCATTTT. Its protein product is CASSMGPRRPQHF.

V gene TRBV10-3 combines with J gene TRBJ1-2; TRBD1 aligns across 7 bases. The V gene end was trimmed by 2 bases and the J gene end by 4 bases; junction bases not matched to a gene: 10. Looked up from germline, CDR1 is ENHRY and CDR2 is SYGVKD. CDR3 size: 16 residues. CDR3 nucleotide sequence: TGTGCCATCAGTGAGGATACAGGGGTTGGGGGCTATGGCTACACCTTC. Its translation: CAISEDTGVGGYGYTF.

CDR3 coding DNA: TGCGCCAGCAGCCAAGTCGATGGAAACACCATATATTTT. Translated, it gives CASSQVDGNTIYF. The V and J genes are TRBV4-1 and TRBJ1-3; D is unclear. The CDR3 covers 13 residues. Germline CDR1 and CDR2: MGHRA and YSYEKL. The V and J ends lost 1 base and 3 bases respectively, with 4 bases between them.

Here the CDR3 DNA reads TGTGCCAGCAGCTTAACACAGGGAAGAACACCCCTCCACTTT. Encoded protein: CASSLTQGRTPLHF. The V gene is TRBV7-2, the J gene TRBJ1-6, with D perhaps TRBD1 (6 bases). V lost 2 bases and J lost 11, with 13 bases in between. The CDR3 extends over 14 amino acids. Germline V gene sequence: CDR1 SGHTA, CDR2 FQGNSA.

The rearrangement links TRBV19 to TRBJ2-7, with D possibly matching TRBD2 (6 bases). The V and J ends lost 5 bases and 0 bases respectively, with 20 bases between them. Germline CDR1 and CDR2: LNHDA and SQIVND (reference sequence). This CDR3 spans 17 amino acids. This CDR3 reads CASSPLLTATSSYEQYF. CDR3 nucleotides: TGTGCCAGTAGTCCGCTATTGACTGCGACTAGCTCCTACGAGCAGTACTTC.

This clone has a single count. The chain joins TRBV2 to TRBJ2-7; D gene unclear. CDR3 length: 14 amino acids. V was pared by 1 base and J by 2 bases, with 9 bases between. CDR1 SNHLY and CDR2 FYNNEI come from the germline V gene. The CDR3 sequence: CASSEGLAAYEQYF. Here the CDR3 DNA reads TGTGCCAGCAGTGAAGGGCTCGCGGCCTACGAGCAGTACTTC.

This rearrangement joins TRBV2 to TRBJ1-5, with a weak D call TRBD1 (5 bases). V lost 5 bases and J 6 bases, leaving 20 bases between the germline ends. The germline V gene encodes CDR1 SNHLY and CDR2 FYNNEI. This CDR3 comprises 16 residues. The CDR3 loop reads CASSPGGRGWSQPQHF. For the CDR3, the DNA is TGTGCCAGCAGTCCCGGAGGGAGGGGATGGAGTCAGCCCCAGCATTTT. The entire variable domain, with the rest obtained from reference TRBV2 and TRBJ1-5, is as follows: EPEVTQTPSHQVTQMGQEVILRCVPISNHLYFYWYRQILGQKVEFLVSFYNNEISEKSEIFDDQFSVERPDGSNFTLKIRSTKLEDSAMYFCASSPGGRGWSQPQHFGDGTRLSIL.

This clone has just one count. The chain has TRBV5-1 and TRBJ1-5; 8 bases agree with TRBD1. CDR1 is SGHRS and CDR2 is YFSETQ in the germline V gene. The junction had 3 bases not matched to a gene; V was cut back by 4 bases and J by 0 bases. This CDR3 spans 15 amino acids. The CDR3 protein is CASSVTGDSNQPQHF. The CDR3, as DNA: TGCGCCAGCAGCGTGACAGGGGATAGCAATCAGCCCCAGCATTTT.

The chain is built from TRBV7-9 and TRBJ1-4; D remains unclear. The CDR3 has 15 amino acids. Trimming took off 2 bases at V and 4 bases at J, with 11 bases between the two ends. Per germline, CDR1 SEHNR and CDR2 FQNEAQ (reference sequence). CDR3 coding DNA: TGTGCCAGCAGCTTACAGCCAGGATATAATGAAAAACTGTTTTTT. Protein sequence: CASSLQPGYNEKLFF.

The chain employs TRBV28 and TRBJ2-2, with 7 nucleotides matching TRBD1. Germline-derived CDR1 and CDR2 are MDHEN and SYDVKM. The trim removed 10 bases at V and 5 bases at J, leaving 13 bases unmatched. This CDR3 comprises 15 residues. This chain's CDR3 is CAISTGNGKTGELFF. The CDR3 DNA sequence: TGTGCCATTTCGACAGGGAATGGTAAAACCGGGGAGCTGTTTTTT.

V usage is TRBV4-1 and J usage is TRBJ2-7; TRBD1 or TRBD2 may be the D gene (5 bases each). V shed 1 base and J shed 3 bases, with 19 bases lying between them. The CDR3 covers 17 residues. Germline loops: CDR1 MGHRA, CDR2 YSYEKL. The CDR3 is CASSQGPLPGPVYEQYF. Written as DNA, the CDR3 is TGCGCCAGCAGCCAAGGGCCACTTCCGGGACCCGTCTACGAGCAGTACTTC.

This chain uses TRBV5-5 with TRBJ2-7; the match to TRBD1 covers 10 bases. Per germline, CDR1 SGHKS and CDR2 YYEKEE (reference sequence). V shed 4 bases and J 1 base; nucleotides not matched to a gene: 11. CDR3 length: 17 amino acids. The CDR3 loop reads CASSVYSGTGESYEQYF. The DNA for the CDR3 is TGTGCCAGCAGCGTTTACTCCGGGACAGGGGAATCCTACGAGCAGTACTTC. The complete variable domain, with remaining parts taken from reference TRBV5-5 and TRBJ2-7, reads DAGVTQSPTHLIKTRGQQVTLRCSPISGHKSVSWYQQVLGQGPQFIFQYYEKEERGRGNFPDRFSARQFPNYSSELNVNALLLGDSALYLCASSVYSGTGESYEQYFGPGTRLTVT.

V and J are TRBV11-2 and TRBJ1-2; 7 bases match TRBD1. The germline CDR1 and CDR2 sequences are SGHAT and FQNNGV. The CDR3 length is 13 residues. After removal of 4 bases from V and 8 bases from J, the junction contained 7 bases not matched to a gene. CDR3 in amino acids: CASSSIDRDGYTF. CDR3 DNA: TGTGCCAGCAGCTCCATCGACAGGGACGGCTACACCTTC.

About this clone: This CDR3 is also generated by other DNA sequences in the sample. V and J are TRBV5-1 and TRBJ2-1; D remains ambiguous. V was trimmed by 0 bases and J by 4 bases, leaving 2 bases between them. The CDR3 covers 12 residues. CDR1 is SGHRS and CDR2 is YFSETQ in the germline V gene. The CDR3 nucleotides read TGCGCCAGCAGCTTGGCATACAATGAGCAGTTCTTC. Translation gives CASSLAYNEQFF.

The V call is TRBV5-1, the J call TRBJ2-3; weak D call: TRBD1 (6 bases). The ends were cut back, 5 bases at V and 6 bases at J, with 13 bases in the middle. The CDR3 totals 13 residues. In germline, CDR1 is SGHRS, CDR2 YFSETQ. The CDR3: CASSLQGSDTQYF. The CDR3 region has the DNA TGCGCCAGCAGTTTACAGGGTTCGGATACGCAGTATTTT.

The chain links TRBV5-4 to TRBJ2-7; D remains ambiguous. Trimming cost V 1 base and J 7 bases, with 9 bases left between them. The CDR3 consists of 12 residues. Germline V gene data show CDR1 as SGHNT and CDR2 as YYREEE (reference sequence). CDR3: CASSLPPREQYF. CDR3 sequence (DNA): TGTGCCAGCAGCTTGCCCCCGCGGGAGCAGTACTTC.

This clone was seen a few times. The gene calls are TRBV6-5 and TRBJ2-2; TRBD1 matches 9 bases. In germline, CDR1 is MNHEY, CDR2 SVGAGI. CDR3 length: 15 residues. J was trimmed by 4 bases and V by 6 bases; bases with no gene match: 6. The CDR3 coding sequence is TGTGCCAGCAGGAAAGGACAGGGGAGCACCGGGGAGCTGTTTTTT. Protein: CASRKGQGSTGELFF.